The 26 T cell receptor beta chains below come from one sample, sequenced in a study of neurological immune-mediated disorders. TCRdb reprocessed the 5' RACE reads with MiXCR, giving one entry per CDR3 protein. The data show 35,000 to 50,000 distinct CDR3 sequences, with 2% to 3% seen just once and approximately 2.2% held by the top ten. Sequencing used PBMCs. The receptors originated from a man aged 45-65 years with multiple sclerosis.

The V and J genes are TRBV6-2 or TRBV6-3 and TRBJ2-7; D may be TRBD2 (5 bases). Germline values: CDR1 MNHEY, CDR2 SVGEGT. The V end was cut by 2 bases, the J end by 7 bases, with 12 bases between. The CDR3 runs 13 residues. CDR3 amino acids: CASSYGMEEEQYF. The DNA for the CDR3 is TGTGCCAGCAGTTACGGGATGGAGGAAGAGCAGTACTTC.

This clonotype was counted many times. The genes are TRBV7-2 and TRBJ2-2; 7 positions agree with TRBD1. Trimming took 2 bases from V and 3 from J; bases not matched to a gene: 6. CDR1 is SGHTA, CDR2 FQGNSA, per germline. CDR3 length: 16 residues. The CDR3 protein is CASSLIGGRDTGELFF. Here the CDR3 DNA reads TGTGCCAGCAGCTTAATAGGGGGCAGAGACACCGGGGAGCTGTTTTTT.

This clonotype was recorded a few times. A much larger clone is a single base away; this may be a read error. The chain uses TRBV3-1 and TRBJ1-3, with 9 bases aligning to TRBD1. V lost 0 bases to trimming and J lost 1 base; unmatched junction nucleotides: 4. The CDR3 is made up of 17 amino acids. Germline lookup yields CDR1 LGHDT and CDR2 YNNKEL (reference sequence). The CDR3 nucleotides read TGTGCCAGCAGCCAAGAGGGACAGGGTAGATCTGGAAACACCATATATTTT. Protein sequence: CASSQEGQGRSGNTIYF.

The chain has TRBV6-1 and TRBJ2-7; D not resolved. The V gene's germline CDR1 is MNHNS and CDR2 SASEGT. The CDR3 extends over 12 amino acids. V shed 5 bases and J shed 6 bases, with 11 bases lying between them. CDR3 loop: CASSLSDSEQYF. The CDR3 DNA reads as TGTGCCAGCAGTTTATCGGATTCCGAGCAGTACTTC.

Ten or more counts support this clonotype. J is TRBJ1-1 and V is TRBV20-1; D gene unclear. CDR1 is DFQATT, CDR2 SNEGSKA, per germline (reference sequence). The CDR3 is 14 amino acids. V lost 5 bases to trimming and J lost 1 base, with 14 bases between them. The CDR3 loop reads CSAFHLFENTEAFF. CDR3 DNA sequence: TGCAGTGCTTTCCACCTTTTCGAGAACACTGAAGCTTTCTTT.

This clonotype was seen repeatedly, ten times or more. The gene calls are TRBV4-3 and TRBJ2-3; D is unclear. Looked up from germline, CDR1 is LGHNA and CDR2 is YSLEER. This CDR3 has 17 amino acids. Trimming stripped 0 bases from V and 0 bases from J, with 13 bases between. The DNA of the CDR3 is TGCGCCAGCAGCCAAGATCTACAGCTTACTAGCACAGATACGCAGTATTTT. This translates into CASSQDLQLTSTDTQYF.

This clonotype was counted ten times or more. Compared with germline, one end of the junction differs, possibly owing to a read error. J is TRBJ2-3 and V is TRBV7-7, with unresolved D. In germline, CDR1 is SSHAT, CDR2 FNYEAQ (reference sequence). CDR3 length equals 19 residues. DNA of the CDR3: TGTGCTAGCAGCTTAGTATTCTGGCATCCCCAAAAATTGACAGATACGCAGTATTTT. Translation gives CASSLVFWHPQKLTDTQYF.

This clonotype came up many times. The chain is built from TRBV3-1 and TRBJ1-5; no firm D call. CDR1 LGHDT and CDR2 YNNKEL come from the germline V gene (reference sequence). CDR3 size: 14 residues. V was cut by 1 base and J by 6 bases, with 10 bases left in between. DNA for the CDR3: TGTGCCAGCAGCCAAGGGCTGCGCGCTCAGCCCCAGCATTTT. Residues: CASSQGLRAQPQHF.

This clonotype has ten or more counts. The V and J genes are TRBV5-1 and TRBJ2-1; TRBD1 matches at 12 bases. The CDR3 covers 13 residues. With 5 bases clipped from V and 7 bases from J, the junction kept 1 base outside the gene matches. The germline V gene has CDR1 SGHRS and CDR2 YFSETQ. In DNA, the CDR3 is TGCGCCAGCAGGGGACAGGGGGCAAATGAGCAGTTCTTC. Translating gives CASRGQGANEQFF.

In this sample, this clonotype turned up many times. The chain couples TRBV29-1 to TRBJ2-2; D not certain. The CDR3 contains 13 residues. The V end was cut by 3 bases, the J end by 4 bases, with 9 bases between. Germline V gene sequence: CDR1 SQVTM, CDR2 ANQGSEA. CDR3 bases: TGCAGCGTTGATTTCCGGAGCACCGGGGAGCTGTTTTTT. Its translation: CSVDFRSTGELFF.

By share of the sample, this clonotype is medium-sized (0.01 to 0.1%). V is TRBV2 and J is TRBJ2-2, with unresolved D. V gave up 5 bases and J gave up 7 bases, with 11 bases separating them. The CDR3 has 13 amino acids. Per the germline V gene, CDR1 is SNHLY and CDR2 is FYNNEI. The CDR3 DNA reads as TGTGCCAGCAGTTCCGGGTGGGGCGGGGAGCTGTTTTTT. This codes for CASSSGWGGELFF.

This clonotype was counted ten times or more. The gene calls are TRBV5-4 and TRBJ2-1; 10 bases are shared with TRBD1. This CDR3 has 14 residues. Trimming cost V 5 bases and J 6 bases; bases outside gene matches: 5. Germline V gives CDR1 SGHNT, CDR2 YYREEE (reference sequence). The CDR3 sequence is CASSGTGVINEQFF. As DNA, the CDR3 is TGTGCCAGCAGTGGGACAGGGGTCATCAATGAGCAGTTCTTC. Variable domain in full (rest from reference TRBV5-4 and TRBJ2-1): ETGVTQSPTHLIKTRGQQVTLRCSSQSGHNTVSWYQQALGQGPQFIFQYYREEENGRGNFPPRFSGLQFPNYSSELNVNALELDDSALYLCASSGTGVINEQFFGPGTRLTVL.

This clonotype was detected ten times or more. The rearrangement uses TRBV5-1 and TRBJ2-3, with TRBD1 matching 8 bases. Germline-derived CDR1 and CDR2 are SGHRS and YFSETQ. Unmatched junction bases numbered 0, after V lost 0 bases and J lost 0 bases. There are 15 residues in the CDR3. The CDR3 loop reads CASSLGDRSTDTQYF. The CDR3 nucleotides are TGCGCCAGCAGCTTGGGGGACAGGAGCACAGATACGCAGTATTTT. The complete variable domain, with remaining parts taken from reference TRBV5-1 and TRBJ2-3, reads KAGVTQTPRYLIKTRGQQVTLSCSPISGHRSVSWYQQTPGQGLQFLFEYFSETQRNKGNFPGRFSGRQFSNSRSEMNVSTLELGDSALYLCASSLGDRSTDTQYFGPGTRLTVL.

This clonotype was counted ten times or more. The chain has TRBV7-8 and TRBJ2-2; D is ambiguous. The germline gives CDR1 SGHVS, CDR2 FQNEAQ. Trimming shortened V by 5 bases and J by 5 bases, and 18 bases separated the two germline ends. The CDR3 spans 16 residues. CDR3 loop: CASSAGGGSGTGELFF. Written as DNA, the CDR3 is TGTGCCAGCAGCGCTGGTGGTGGTTCCGGGACCGGGGAGCTGTTTTTT.

This clonotype was picked up many times. V gene TRBV9 combines with J gene TRBJ2-1, with 12 bases that match TRBD2. Germline CDR1 SGDLS, CDR2 YYNGEE. The ends lost 5 bases at V and 9 bases at J; junction bases unmatched: 12. The CDR3 totals 16 residues. CDR3 DNA sequence: TGTGCCAGCAGTCAGACTAGCGGGAGCCTCGGGGTTGAGCAGTTCTTC. This gives the protein CASSQTSGSLGVEQFF.

The sample holds many counts of this clonotype. The chain links TRBV9 to TRBJ1-4, with D possibly being TRBD1 (5 bases). The germline V and J ends were trimmed by 2 bases and 2 bases, with 10 bases remaining between them. The germline V gene encodes CDR1 SGDLS and CDR2 YYNGEE. This CDR3 contains 15 residues. The chain's CDR3 is CASSVNGATNEKLFF. The CDR3 DNA follows: TGTGCCAGCAGCGTTAATGGGGCTACTAATGAAAAACTGTTTTTT. The variable domain in full, completed from reference TRBV9 and TRBJ1-4, reads DSGVTQTPKHLITATGQRVTLRCSPRSGDLSVYWYQQSLDQGLQFLIQYYNGEERAKGNILERFSAQQFPDLHSELNLSSLELGDSALYFCASSVNGATNEKLFFGSGTQLSVL.

This chain uses TRBV5-1 with TRBJ1-1; D gene ambiguous. This CDR3 is 14 amino acids long. The ends were cut back, 3 bases at V and 1 base at J, with 10 bases in the middle. Germline V gene data show CDR1 as SGHRS and CDR2 as YFSETQ. This CDR3 reads CASSSSPGNTEAFF. CDR3 nucleotide sequence: TGCGCCAGCAGCTCCTCTCCTGGGAACACTGAAGCTTTCTTT.

This clonotype was detected only a few times. A much larger clone is a single base away; this may be a read error. The chain is built from TRBV5-1 and TRBJ2-5; D is unresolved. Germline CDR1 SGHRS, CDR2 YFSETQ. This CDR3 contains 13 residues. Deletions cut 2 bases from V and 3 bases from J, with 8 bases between. CDR3 in amino acids: CASSFGMEETQYF. The CDR3 bases are TGCGCCAGCAGCTTTGGAATGGAAGAGACCCAGTACTTC.

This clonotype came up many times. The V and J genes are TRBV7-2 and TRBJ2-1; TRBD1 aligns across 9 bases. CDR3 length: 14 amino acids. Germline V lookup: CDR1 SGHTA, CDR2 FQGNSA. Trimming took 5 bases from V and 8 from J; bases not matched to a gene: 7. The CDR3: CASSPPGTGYEQFF. In nucleotides, the CDR3 is TGTGCCAGCAGCCCCCCCGGGACAGGGTATGAGCAGTTCTTC.

This clonotype showed up many times. V gene TRBV7-6 combines with J gene TRBJ2-3; a weak D match, TRBD2 (6 bases). The CDR3 sequence is 15 residues long. CDR1 is SGHVS, CDR2 FNYEAQ, per germline. V gave up 4 bases and J gave up 2 bases, with 13 bases separating them. As DNA, the CDR3 is TGTGCCAGCAGCTGGGGGGACTCCGACACAGATACGCAGTATTTT. Its protein product is CASSWGDSDTDTQYF.

The sample holds many counts of this clonotype. The chain has TRBV5-1 and TRBJ2-2; no clear D gene. Trimming removed 0 bases at V and 0 bases at J, with 9 bases between. CDR3 length: 16 residues. Germline V lookup: CDR1 SGHRS, CDR2 YFSETQ. CDR3 in DNA: TGCGCCAGCAGCTTGGAGGCGGCCGCGAACACCGGGGAGCTGTTTTTT. Residues: CASSLEAAANTGELFF.

About this clonotype: Just one base apart from a much larger clone, this may be a read error. The V call is TRBV5-1, the J call TRBJ1-5; TRBD1 might be the D (5 bases). Germline V lookup: CDR1 SGHRS, CDR2 YFSETQ. Trimming took off 2 bases at V and 3 bases at J, with 12 bases between the two ends. This CDR3 is built from 15 residues. In DNA, the CDR3 is TGCGCCAGCAGCTTAGATGGACAAACCAATCAGCCCCAGCATTTT. As protein: CASSLDGQTNQPQHF.

This clonotype was observed at least ten times. V is TRBV12-3 or TRBV12-4 and J is TRBJ1-1; TRBD1 agrees at 10 bases. This CDR3 has 13 amino acids. J was trimmed by 12 bases and V by 7 bases; bases with no gene match: 11. This CDR3 is CASKVGQGVKTFF. DNA for the CDR3: TGTGCCAGCAAGGTCGGACAGGGGGTAAAAACTTTCTTT.

As regards this clonotype: At one end, the junction sequence differs from germline, possibly due to a read error. As DNA, the CDR3 is TGTGCCAGCAGCTTAATTAACGGGACATCGGTAAATCAGCCCCAGAATTTT. Protein sequence: CASSLINGTSVNQPQNF. This chain links TRBV7-3 with TRBJ1-5; D is possibly TRBD1 (6 bases). CDR1 and CDR2 from the germline V gene are SGHTA and FQGTGA. The CDR3 sequence is 17 residues long. The full variable domain, completed using reference TRBV7-3 and TRBJ1-5, is GAGVSQTPSNKVTEKGKYVELRCDPISGHTALYWYRQSLGQGPEFLIYFQGTGAADDSGLPNDRFFAVRPEGSVSTLKIQRTERGDSAVYLCASSLINGTSVNQPQNFGDGTRLSIL.

At least ten counts were recorded for this clonotype. The chain combines TRBV12-3 or TRBV12-4 with TRBJ2-5; D not certain. The CDR3 is 15 amino acids. Trimming stripped 6 bases from V and 2 bases from J, with 16 bases between. CDR3 nucleotide sequence: TGTGCCAGCAGCAAACACTCGACCCAACAAGAGACCCAGTACTTC. Its translation is CASSKHSTQQETQYF.

The chain joins TRBV2 to TRBJ2-2; 16 bases line up with TRBD2. V shed 5 bases, J shed 3 bases, and the junction held 9 bases outside the gene matches. CDR1 is SNHLY and CDR2 is FYNNEI in the germline V gene. This CDR3 has 19 residues. The CDR3 here is CASSKGLAGGPLDTGELFF. CDR3 DNA sequence: TGTGCCAGCAGTAAGGGACTAGCGGGGGGGCCTTTGGACACCGGGGAGCTGTTTTTT.